One T cell receptor (beta chain) is described in this entry. The antigen remains undetermined. The data derive from a study of T cell responses to AZD1222 COVID-19 vaccine. Study-level information: Combined were second doses at about 4 or about 12 weeks.

General study points: AZD1222 recipients seropositive at baseline numbered only 5 to 7. Researchers took repertoire samples only after the peak T cell response had come.

Germline CDR1 is SGHTA and CDR2 is FQGNSA. The germline V and J ends were trimmed by 1 base and 4 bases, with 10 bases remaining between them. The CDR3 runs to 15 residues. Measured with immunoSEQ multiplex PCR; TCRdb has only the in-frame clones, and not every one. Of some 110,000 clones in the sample, 90% were seen once. The chain links TRBV7-2 to TRBJ2-2, with D tentatively TRBD2 (6 bases). Specimen: peripheral blood, collected on day 0 of AZD1222 vaccination. The receptor's source is an adult in good health. Here the CDR3 DNA reads TGTGCCAGCAGCTTAGGGGCTAGCGCCACCGGGGAGCTGTTTTTT. It specifies CASSLGASATGELFF.